This T cell receptor beta chain was captured in a study of blood T cell repertoires in COVID-19. Overall study context: Acute-phase and convalescent COVID-19 samples originated in the United States, Italy and Spain.

Method: immunoSEQ multiplex PCR; TCRdb's copy keeps in-frame clones and lacks some. The data hold around 230,000 clones, with 80% to 90% observed a single time. Germline V gene data show CDR1 as MNHNS and CDR2 as SASEGT. The germline V and J ends were trimmed by 2 bases and 8 bases, with 17 bases remaining between them. The CDR3 is 15 residues long. This sequence joins TRBV6-1 and TRBJ2-3; D might be TRBD2 (7 bases). The receptor was derived from a woman in her 50s with acute or convalescent COVID-19. The sample was peripheral blood. The CDR3, as DNA: TGTGCCAGCAGTGAACGGGGAGGGGGAGGTAGTACGCAGTATTTT. This translates into CASSERGGGGSTQYF.